The rows below give T cell receptor beta chains drawn from one sample of a study of blood T cell repertoires in COVID-19. Repertoires were generated with immunoSEQ multiplex PCR, while TCRdb's copy carries only in-frame clones and drops some. The repertoire holds about 160,000 clones, with 92% as singletons. Sequenced: peripheral blood. The receptors here all came from a man aged 25 to 40 with COVID-19, enrolled during active disease. Each CDR3 is given with its conserved first and last residue. Each record gives: CDR3 DNA, CDR3 protein, clone size, V gene, D gene, J gene. A D gene is named only where the DNA matches it firmly. The size of a clone is reported for some rows only, either as once, few or many, or as a class for expanded clones.

TGTGCCAGTAGAGTTGTGACAGGGCAAGAGACCCAGTACTTC CASRVVTGQETQYF NA TRBV19 TRBD1 TRBJ2-5
TGTGCCAGCAGTTTGAAGAGCTACAATGAGCAGTTCTTC CASSLKSYNEQFF NA TRBV12-3/TRBV12-4 NA TRBJ2-1
TGTGCCTGCGATATGGGGGGTTGGGAGACCCAGTACTTC CACDMGGWETQYF NA TRBV12-3/TRBV12-4 NA TRBJ2-5
TGCGCCAGCAGCCAAGATACGTATGGCGGAAGGGAGACCCAGTACTTC CASSQDTYGGRETQYF NA TRBV4-3 NA TRBJ2-5
TGTGCCAGCAGTTCGCCCATTTTTGGGCAGAACCATGAAGCTTTCTTT CASSSPIFGQNHEAFF NA TRBV6-2/TRBV6-3 NA TRBJ1-1
TGTGCCAGCAGTTTTGGGGAACAGGGAAGCCCCTACGAGCAGTACTTC CASSFGEQGSPYEQYF NA TRBV28 NA TRBJ2-7
TGTGCCAGCAGCTTGGGGCGGCCGCTCGACAATGAGCAGTTCTTC CASSLGRPLDNEQFF NA TRBV5-4 NA TRBJ2-1
TGTGCCAGCAGAAGACAGGGGACACCCTATATGAATGAGCAGTTCTTC CASRRQGTPYMNEQFF NA TRBV28 TRBD1 TRBJ2-1
TGTGCCAGCAGTCCCGGGACAGGGTACGAGCAGTACTTC CASSPGTGYEQYF once TRBV6-6 TRBD1 TRBJ2-7
TGTGCCAGCAGCCTAGTTTCCTACGAGCAGTACTTC CASSLVSYEQYF NA TRBV28 NA TRBJ2-7
TGCGCCAGCAGCCAAGGACTAGCGACAACCTACGAGCAGTACTTC CASSQGLATTYEQYF NA TRBV4-3 TRBD2 TRBJ2-7
TGTGTCAGTAGTATAGACAGCTATGGCTACACCTTC CVSSIDSYGYTF NA TRBV19 NA TRBJ1-2
TGTGCCACCAGCAGACTCAATTCGACAGGGCGGCAAGAGACCCAGTACTTC CATSRLNSTGRQETQYF NA TRBV15 TRBD1 TRBJ2-5
TGTGCCAGCAGTTACGGACTATCCTCCTACAATGAGCAGTTCTTC CASSYGLSSYNEQFF NA TRBV6-2/TRBV6-3 NA TRBJ2-1
TGTGCCAGCAGCTTGAGGGGCCGGACAGTCCAAGAGACCCAGTACTTC CASSLRGRTVQETQYF NA TRBV7-3 NA TRBJ2-5
TGTGCCAGCAGCTTACAATTCGGGACTAGCGTGACCCAGTACTTC CASSLQFGTSVTQYF NA TRBV7-2 TRBD2 TRBJ2-5
TGTGCCAGCAGTCTACTCACAGATACGCAGTATTTT CASSLLTDTQYF once TRBV28 NA TRBJ2-3
TGTGCCAGCACCTGGACAGGGATCGACGAGCAGTACTTC CASTWTGIDEQYF NA TRBV28 TRBD1 TRBJ2-7
TGTGCCAGCAGCCTCGGGACTGAAGGGGTGTACAATGAGCAGTTCTTC CASSLGTEGVYNEQFF NA TRBV6-4 NA TRBJ2-1
TGTGCCAGCAGCTTGCGTGGTACAGACTACGAGCAGTACTTC CASSLRGTDYEQYF NA TRBV7-3 NA TRBJ2-7
TGTGCCAGTAGTATACAGGATGTGGATACGCAGTATTTT CASSIQDVDTQYF NA TRBV19 NA TRBJ2-3
TGCGCCAGCAGCTTGGAGGGGGAGCAGTACTTC CASSLEGEQYF NA TRBV5-1 NA TRBJ2-7
TGCGCCAGCAGCCCCCAGGGGGCCGGGGAGCTGTTTTTT CASSPQGAGELFF NA TRBV4-3 TRBD1 TRBJ2-2
TGTGCCAGCAGCCGCGACTATGAGCAGTTCTTC CASSRDYEQFF NA TRBV9 NA TRBJ2-1
TGTGCCAGCAGAACCTCTGGCCCTTCTGGAAACACCATATATTTT CASRTSGPSGNTIYF NA TRBV28 NA TRBJ1-3
TGTGCCAGCAGTTTACGTGGGACAGGCCGGTTAAACGAGCAGTACTTC CASSLRGTGRLNEQYF NA TRBV27 TRBD1 TRBJ2-7
TGTGCCACCAGCAGAGACGGGTCCTCCTACGAGCAGTACTTC CATSRDGSSYEQYF NA TRBV15 NA TRBJ2-7
TGTGCCAGCAGCTACCGACAGGGCCTCTACAATGAGCAGTTCTTC CASSYRQGLYNEQFF NA TRBV11-3 TRBD1 TRBJ2-1
TGTGCCAGCAGCCCGACAGGAGATCTCTATGGCTACACCTTC CASSPTGDLYGYTF NA TRBV3-1/TRBV3-2 NA TRBJ1-2
TGCGCCAGCAGCTTCTTAGCGGGAGCTGGGAATGAGCAGTTCTTC CASSFLAGAGNEQFF NA TRBV5-1 TRBD2 TRBJ2-1
TGTGCCAGCAGCTTAGCAGGGGGAAACTATGGCTACACCTTC CASSLAGGNYGYTF once TRBV7-8 NA TRBJ1-2
TGTGCCAGCAGCGTAGCTACGGGGAGACAGGGGGTAGGTCCTGATGAAAAACTGTTTTTT CASSVATGRQGVGPDEKLFF NA TRBV9 TRBD1 TRBJ1-4
TGTGCCAGCAGTGAATTTGGGGGGGGAACTGAAGCTTTCTTT CASSEFGGGTEAFF few TRBV6-1 NA TRBJ1-1
TGTGCCAGCAGCTACGGCAGGGGAGGGCTGGGCGAGCAGTACTTC CASSYGRGGLGEQYF NA TRBV28 NA TRBJ2-7
TGTGCCAGCAGTTACCCAGGGGGCGGCGGGGAGCTGTTTTTT CASSYPGGGGELFF NA TRBV6-6 TRBD1 TRBJ2-2
TGCGCCAGCAGCTCGCGGACAGGGTCGGTAAGCTACACCTTC CASSSRTGSVSYTF NA TRBV4-3 TRBD1 TRBJ1-2
TGCAGCTCCACGCAGGGGTCTCACACTGAAGCTTTCTTT CSSTQGSHTEAFF NA TRBV29-1 NA TRBJ1-1
TGTGCCAGCAGTTACCGTGAGACAGAAGCCTACGAGCAGTACTTC CASSYRETEAYEQYF NA TRBV6-2/TRBV6-3 NA TRBJ2-7
TGCGCCAGCAGCTGGCTCCAGGGGCTCGGCTATGGCTACACCTTC CASSWLQGLGYGYTF NA TRBV5-1 NA TRBJ1-2
TGTGCCACCGCCTCGACCGGTAGCTCCCCGGGGGGCTACACCTTC CATASTGSSPGGYTF NA TRBV6-5 NA TRBJ1-2
TGTGCCAGCAGTAGGGACAGGGGGCCGCAACTACGCTATGGCTACACCTTC CASSRDRGPQLRYGYTF NA TRBV7-9 TRBD1 TRBJ1-2
TGTGCCAGCAGCTCCACCGCGGGGGAGCAGTACTTC CASSSTAGEQYF NA TRBV12-3/TRBV12-4 NA TRBJ2-7
TGTGCCAGCACAAGGGCTAGCTTAGAGACCCAGTACTTC CASTRASLETQYF once TRBV7-2 NA TRBJ2-5
TGTGCCACCAGTGATTTAGAACTAGGACAGATTAGCAATCAGCCCCAGCATTTT CATSDLELGQISNQPQHF NA TRBV24-1 NA TRBJ1-5
TGTGCCAGTAGTGGACTCCGGGACAGGGGGCGCGAGAGGTATGGCTACACCTTC CASSGLRDRGRERYGYTF NA TRBV19 TRBD1 TRBJ1-2
TGTGCCATCAGTGAGCTCTCGGTCGGTGGCTACACCTTC CAISELSVGGYTF NA TRBV10-3 NA TRBJ1-2
TGTGCCAGCAGCATAACCCCCGGGACAGGGGGCACAGATACGCAGTATTTT CASSITPGTGGTDTQYF NA TRBV7-9 TRBD1 TRBJ2-3
TGTGCCAGCAGCTTGGGACAGGGGGATTCACCCCTCCACTTT CASSLGQGDSPLHF NA TRBV11-2 TRBD1 TRBJ1-6
TGTGCCAGCAGCCCCGGGACAGGGGGGCAAGAGACCCAGTACTTC CASSPGTGGQETQYF NA TRBV6-4 TRBD1 TRBJ2-5